Included here is one T cell receptor (beta chain) sequence, with context. This specimen belongs to a study of cytotoxic CD8 clonotypes in ibrutinib-treated CLL. As for the study in general: Responses: some 24 partial, 2 complete; after median approximately 68 months, 14 stayed remitted, roughly 12 progressed.

Using immunoSEQ multiplex PCR, the repertoire was profiled, and TCRdb retains in-frame clones only, with some absent. The data contain over 150,000 clones, around 70% of them singletons. This CDR3 has 12 residues. The germline gives CDR1 LNHNV, CDR2 YYDKDF (reference sequence). V lost 0 bases and J 5 bases, leaving 4 bases between the germline ends. This specimen was PBMCs, taken after 24 months of ibrutinib treatment. This chain links TRBV15 with TRBJ1-2, with no clear D. This TCR derives from a human donor with chronic lymphocytic leukemia. For the CDR3, the DNA is TGTGCCACCAGCAGAGACACTTATGGCTACACCTTC. Translating gives CATSRDTYGYTF.